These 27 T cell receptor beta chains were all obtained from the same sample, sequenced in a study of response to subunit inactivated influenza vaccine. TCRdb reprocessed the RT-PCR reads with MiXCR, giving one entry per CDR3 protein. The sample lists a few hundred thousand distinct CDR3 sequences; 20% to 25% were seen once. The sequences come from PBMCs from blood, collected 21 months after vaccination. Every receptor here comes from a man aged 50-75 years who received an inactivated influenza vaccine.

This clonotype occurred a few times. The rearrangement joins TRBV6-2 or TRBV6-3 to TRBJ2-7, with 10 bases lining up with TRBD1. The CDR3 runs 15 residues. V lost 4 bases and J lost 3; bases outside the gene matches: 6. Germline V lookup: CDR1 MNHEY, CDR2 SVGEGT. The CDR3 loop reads CASSSRDRGFYEQYF. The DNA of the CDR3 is TGTGCCAGCAGTTCCCGGGACAGGGGTTTCTACGAGCAGTACTTC.

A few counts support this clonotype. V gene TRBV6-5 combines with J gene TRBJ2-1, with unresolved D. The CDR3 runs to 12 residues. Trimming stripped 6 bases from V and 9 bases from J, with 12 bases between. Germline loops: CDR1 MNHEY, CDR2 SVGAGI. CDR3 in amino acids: CASRNRVGEQFF. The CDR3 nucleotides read TGTGCCAGCAGAAACCGCGTGGGTGAGCAGTTCTTC.

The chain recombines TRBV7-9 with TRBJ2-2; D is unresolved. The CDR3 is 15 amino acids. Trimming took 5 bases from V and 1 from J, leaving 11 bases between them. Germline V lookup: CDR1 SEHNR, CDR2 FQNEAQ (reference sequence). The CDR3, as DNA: TGTGCCAGCAGCGGTCTCGGACGGAACACCGGGGAGCTGTTTTTT. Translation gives CASSGLGRNTGELFF. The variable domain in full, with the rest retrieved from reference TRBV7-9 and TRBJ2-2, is DTGVSQNPRHKITKRGQNVTFRCDPISEHNRLYWYRQTLGQGPEFLTYFQNEAQLEKSRLLSDRFSAERPKGSFSTLEIQRTEQGDSAMYLCASSGLGRNTGELFFGEGSRLTVL.

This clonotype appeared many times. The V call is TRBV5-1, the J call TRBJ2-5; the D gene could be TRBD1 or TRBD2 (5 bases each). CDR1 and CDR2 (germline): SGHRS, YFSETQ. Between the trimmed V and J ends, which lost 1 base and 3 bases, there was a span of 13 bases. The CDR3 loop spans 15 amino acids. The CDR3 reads CASSLSGRGEETQYF. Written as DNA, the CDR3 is TGCGCCAGCAGCTTGTCGGGCCGAGGGGAAGAGACCCAGTACTTC.

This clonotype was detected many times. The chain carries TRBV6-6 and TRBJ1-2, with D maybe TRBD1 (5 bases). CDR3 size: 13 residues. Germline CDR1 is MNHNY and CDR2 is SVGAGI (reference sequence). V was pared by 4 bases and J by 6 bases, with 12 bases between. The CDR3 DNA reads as TGTGCCAGCAGTTCCCAGGGAATCGATGGCTACACCTTC. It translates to CASSSQGIDGYTF.

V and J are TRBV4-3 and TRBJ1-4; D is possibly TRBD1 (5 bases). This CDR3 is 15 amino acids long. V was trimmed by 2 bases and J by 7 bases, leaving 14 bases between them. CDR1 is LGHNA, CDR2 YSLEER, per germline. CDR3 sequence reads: CASSQTPGFSEKLFF. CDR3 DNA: TGCGCCAGCAGCCAAACTCCAGGGTTTAGTGAAAAACTGTTTTTT.

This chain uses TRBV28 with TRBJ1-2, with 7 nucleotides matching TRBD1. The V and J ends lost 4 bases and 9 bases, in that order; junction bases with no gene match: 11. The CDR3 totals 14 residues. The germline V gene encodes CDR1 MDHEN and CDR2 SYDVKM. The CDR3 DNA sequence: TGTGCCAGCAGTTGGACAGGTCGGGGAGAATGCTACACCTTC. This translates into CASSWTGRGECYTF.

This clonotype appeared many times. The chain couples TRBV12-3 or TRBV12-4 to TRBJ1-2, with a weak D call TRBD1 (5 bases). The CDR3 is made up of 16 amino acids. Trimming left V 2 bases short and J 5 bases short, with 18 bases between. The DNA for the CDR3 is TGTGCCAGCAGTTTATTTACGACAGCGGGTCGTTATGGCTACACCTTC. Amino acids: CASSLFTTAGRYGYTF.

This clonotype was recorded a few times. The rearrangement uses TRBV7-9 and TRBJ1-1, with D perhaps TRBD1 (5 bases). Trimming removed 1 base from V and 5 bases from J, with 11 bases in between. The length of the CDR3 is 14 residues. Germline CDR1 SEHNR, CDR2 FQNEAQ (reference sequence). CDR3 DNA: TGTGCCAGCAGCTTAGGGGGGGTATGGACTGAAGCTTTCTTT. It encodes CASSLGGVWTEAFF.

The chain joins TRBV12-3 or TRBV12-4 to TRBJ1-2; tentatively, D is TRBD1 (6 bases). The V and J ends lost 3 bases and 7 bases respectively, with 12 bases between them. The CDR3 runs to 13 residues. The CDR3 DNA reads TGTGCCAGCAGTTTTCCGGGGGCCCGTGGCTACACCTTC. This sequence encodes CASSFPGARGYTF.

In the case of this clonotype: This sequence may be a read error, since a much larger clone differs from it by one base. CDR3 sequence (DNA): TGTGCCAGCAGCGTAGGGACAGAGAACACCGGGGAGCTGTTTTTT. This translates into CASSVGTENTGELFF. The chain is built from TRBV9 and TRBJ2-2; TRBD1 might be the D (6 bases). CDR1 and CDR2 from the germline V gene are SGDLS and YYNGEE. The V end was cut by 0 bases, the J end by 1 base, with 7 bases between. The CDR3 has 15 residues.

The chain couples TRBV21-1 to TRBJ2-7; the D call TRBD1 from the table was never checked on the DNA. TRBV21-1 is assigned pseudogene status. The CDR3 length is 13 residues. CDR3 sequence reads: CASSKASGSEQYF. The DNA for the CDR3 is TGTGCCAGCAGCAAAGCGTCCGGGAGCGAGCAGTACTTC.

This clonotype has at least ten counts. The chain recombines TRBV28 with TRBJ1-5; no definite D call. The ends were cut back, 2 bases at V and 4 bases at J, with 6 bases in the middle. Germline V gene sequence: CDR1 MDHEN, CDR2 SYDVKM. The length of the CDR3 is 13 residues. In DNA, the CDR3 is TGTGCCAGCAGTTTAGAGTTGAATCAGCCCCAGCATTTT. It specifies CASSLELNQPQHF. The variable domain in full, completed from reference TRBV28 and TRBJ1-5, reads DVKVTQSSRYLVKRTGEKVFLECVQDMDHENMFWYRQDPGLGLRLIYFSYDVKMKEKGDIPEGYSVSREKKERFSLILESASTNQTSMYLCASSLELNQPQHFGDGTRLSIL.

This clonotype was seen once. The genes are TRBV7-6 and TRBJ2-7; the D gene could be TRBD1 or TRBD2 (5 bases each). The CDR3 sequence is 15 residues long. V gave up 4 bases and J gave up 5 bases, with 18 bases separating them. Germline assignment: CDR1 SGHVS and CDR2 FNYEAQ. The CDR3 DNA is TGTGCCAGCAGCTCGCCGGGACGGAAGGACGACGAGCAGTACTTC. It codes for CASSSPGRKDDEQYF.

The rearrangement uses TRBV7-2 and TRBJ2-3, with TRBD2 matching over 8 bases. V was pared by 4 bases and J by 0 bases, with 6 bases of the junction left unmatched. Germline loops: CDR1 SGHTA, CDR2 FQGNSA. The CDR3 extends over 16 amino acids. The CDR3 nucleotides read TGTGCCAGCAGCTACCGACTAGCGCCCAGCACAGATACGCAGTATTTT. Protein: CASSYRLAPSTDTQYF.

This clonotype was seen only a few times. The CDR3 here is CASSHQETQYF. The CDR3 DNA sequence: TGCGCCAGCAGCCACCAAGAGACCCAGTACTTC. The V call is TRBV4-3, the J call TRBJ2-5; D is unresolved. Trimming left V 3 bases short and J 1 base short, with 0 bases between. The CDR3 has 11 amino acids. Germline V lookup: CDR1 LGHNA, CDR2 YSLEER.

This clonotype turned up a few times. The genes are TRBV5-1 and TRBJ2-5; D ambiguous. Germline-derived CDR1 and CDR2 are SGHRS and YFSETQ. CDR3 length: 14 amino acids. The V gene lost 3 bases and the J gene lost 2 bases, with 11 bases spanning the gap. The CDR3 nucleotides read TGCGCCAGCAGCTCCCTAAGGCTACAAGAGACCCAGTACTTC. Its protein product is CASSSLRLQETQYF.

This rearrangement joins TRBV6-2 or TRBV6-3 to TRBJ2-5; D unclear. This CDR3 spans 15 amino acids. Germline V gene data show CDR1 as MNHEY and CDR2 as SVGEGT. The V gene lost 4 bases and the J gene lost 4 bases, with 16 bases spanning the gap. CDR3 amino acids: CASSFSSRPGETQYF. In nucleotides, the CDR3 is TGTGCCAGCAGTTTCAGCTCGCGCCCAGGAGAGACCCAGTACTTC.

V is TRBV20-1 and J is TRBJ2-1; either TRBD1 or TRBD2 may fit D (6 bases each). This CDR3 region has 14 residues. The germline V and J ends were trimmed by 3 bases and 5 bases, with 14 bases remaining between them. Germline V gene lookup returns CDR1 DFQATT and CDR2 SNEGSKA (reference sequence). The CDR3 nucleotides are TGCAGTGCTAGGGGCCGGGGGCCCGACAATGAGCAGTTCTTC. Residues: CSARGRGPDNEQFF.

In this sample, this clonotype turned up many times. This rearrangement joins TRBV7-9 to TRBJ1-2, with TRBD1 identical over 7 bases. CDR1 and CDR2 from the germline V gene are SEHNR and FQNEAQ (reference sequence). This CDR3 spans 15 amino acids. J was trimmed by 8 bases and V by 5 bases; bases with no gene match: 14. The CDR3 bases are TGTGCCAGCAGCCCAAGGAACAGGGGACTAGGCGGCTACACCTTC. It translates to CASSPRNRGLGGYTF. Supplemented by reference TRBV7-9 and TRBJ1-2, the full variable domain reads DTGVSQNPRHKITKRGQNVTFRCDPISEHNRLYWYRQTLGQGPEFLTYFQNEAQLEKSRLLSDRFSAERPKGSFSTLEIQRTEQGDSAMYLCASSPRNRGLGGYTFGSGTRLTVV.

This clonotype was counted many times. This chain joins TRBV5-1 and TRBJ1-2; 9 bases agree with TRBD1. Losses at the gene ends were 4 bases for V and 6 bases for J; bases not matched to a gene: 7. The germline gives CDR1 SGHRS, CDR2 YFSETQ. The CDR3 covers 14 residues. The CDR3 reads CASSKSRDRDGYTF. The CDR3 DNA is TGCGCCAGCAGCAAGTCCCGGGACAGGGATGGCTACACCTTC.

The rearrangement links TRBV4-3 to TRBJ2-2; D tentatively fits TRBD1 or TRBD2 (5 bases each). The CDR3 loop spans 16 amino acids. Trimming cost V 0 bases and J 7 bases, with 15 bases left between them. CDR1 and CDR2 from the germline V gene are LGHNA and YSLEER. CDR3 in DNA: TGCGCCAGCAGCCAAGATCCTACAGGAGGAGGCGGGGAGCTGTTTTTT. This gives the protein CASSQDPTGGGGELFF.

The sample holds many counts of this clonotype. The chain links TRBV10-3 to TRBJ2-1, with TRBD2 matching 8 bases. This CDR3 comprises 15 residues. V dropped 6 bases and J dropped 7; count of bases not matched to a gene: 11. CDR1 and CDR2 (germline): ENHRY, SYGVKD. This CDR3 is CAIRGGSSGLNEQFF. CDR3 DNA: TGTGCCATCAGGGGTGGTTCTAGCGGGCTAAATGAGCAGTTCTTC.

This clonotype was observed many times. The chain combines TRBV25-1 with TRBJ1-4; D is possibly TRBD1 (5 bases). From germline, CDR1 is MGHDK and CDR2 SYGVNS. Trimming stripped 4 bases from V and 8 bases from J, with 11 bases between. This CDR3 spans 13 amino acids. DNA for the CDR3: TGTGCCAGCAGTGCCGGGACGGCAGAAAAACTGTTTTTT. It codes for CASSAGTAEKLFF.

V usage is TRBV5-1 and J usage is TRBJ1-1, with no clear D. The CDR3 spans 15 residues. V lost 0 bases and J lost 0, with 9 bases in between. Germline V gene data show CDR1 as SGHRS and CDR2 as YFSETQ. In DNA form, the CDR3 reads TGCGCCAGCAGCTTGGTGCCGGGGATGAACACTGAAGCTTTCTTT. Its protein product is CASSLVPGMNTEAFF.

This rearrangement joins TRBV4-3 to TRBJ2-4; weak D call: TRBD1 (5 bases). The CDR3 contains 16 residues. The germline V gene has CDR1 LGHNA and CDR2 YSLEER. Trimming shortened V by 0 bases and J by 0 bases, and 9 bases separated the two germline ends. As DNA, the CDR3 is TGCGCCAGCAGCCAAGATCTGCAGGGAGCCAAAAACATTCAGTACTTC. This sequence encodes CASSQDLQGAKNIQYF.

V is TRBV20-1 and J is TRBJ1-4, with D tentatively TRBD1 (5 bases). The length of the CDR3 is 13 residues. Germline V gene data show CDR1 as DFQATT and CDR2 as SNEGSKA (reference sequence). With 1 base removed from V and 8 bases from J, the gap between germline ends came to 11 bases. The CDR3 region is CSARVGAEEKLFF. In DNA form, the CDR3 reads TGCAGTGCTAGAGTAGGGGCTGAAGAAAAACTGTTTTTT.